The 32 T cell receptor beta chains given below trace back to one sample, sequenced in a study of blood T cell repertoires in COVID-19. Here immunoSEQ multiplex PCR was the method, and the copy in TCRdb shows in-frame clones only, minus some. The sample includes 200,000 to 250,000 clones, around 87% of them seen just once. The material sequenced was peripheral blood. The receptors were sampled from a man between 60 and 75 years old who had recovered from COVID-19.

The chain links TRBV6-2 or TRBV6-3 to TRBJ2-3; 9 bases align to TRBD1. The CDR3 contains 13 residues. Looked up from germline, CDR1 is MNHEY and CDR2 is SVGEGT. J was trimmed by 5 bases and V by 6 bases; bases with no gene match: 3. CDR3 sequence (DNA): TGTGCCAGCAGCGGACAGGGGATAGATACGCAGTATTTT. Translated, it gives CASSGQGIDTQYF.

This clone was seen a handful of times. This chain links TRBV9 with TRBJ2-7, with TRBD1 as a possible D gene (5 bases). This CDR3 spans 13 amino acids. The germline CDR1 and CDR2 sequences are SGDLS and YYNGEE. V was cut by 4 bases and J by 7 bases, with 15 bases left in between. The DNA of the CDR3 is TGTGCCAGCAGCCAGGGTGGTGAGAAAGAGCAGTACTTC. This sequence encodes CASSQGGEKEQYF.

This chain uses TRBV28 with TRBJ1-2, with 12 bases matching TRBD1. CDR3 length: 16 amino acids. Losses at the gene ends were 7 bases for V and 8 bases for J; bases not matched to a gene: 14. The germline gives CDR1 MDHEN, CDR2 SYDVKM. The DNA of the CDR3 is TGTGCCAGCACCCACCCAAGTGGGACAGGGGGCGCAGGCTACACCTTC. It translates to CASTHPSGTGGAGYTF.

The rearrangement joins TRBV7-3 to TRBJ2-1, with TRBD1 identical over 7 bases. J was trimmed by 9 bases and V by 5 bases; bases with no gene match: 7. Germline V gene sequence: CDR1 SGHTA, CDR2 FQGTGA. This CDR3 contains 13 residues. CDR3 sequence (DNA): TGTGCCAGCAGCCCAGAGACAGGGTCTGAGCAGTTCTTC. This translates into CASSPETGSEQFF.

The V gene is TRBV29-1, the J gene TRBJ2-7; D uncertain. The CDR3 is made up of 11 amino acids. V was clipped by 6 bases and J by 5 bases, with 11 bases between them. Germline CDR1 reads SQVTM; CDR2 reads ANQGSEA. CDR3 sequence: CSVLYPNEQYF. The CDR3, as DNA: TGCAGCGTCCTATATCCGAACGAGCAGTACTTC.

In nucleotides, the CDR3 is TGTGCCAGCAGCTTCGGGACTAGCGGGAGGGCCAGGGATGAGCAGTTCTTC. Translated, it gives CASSFGTSGRARDEQFF. The chain employs TRBV7-2 and TRBJ2-1, with 16 bases identical to TRBD2. The germline V gene encodes CDR1 SGHTA and CDR2 FQGNSA. The ends lost 3 bases at V and 8 bases at J; junction bases unmatched: 7. The length of the CDR3 is 17 residues.

The chain carries TRBV5-4 and TRBJ1-2; TRBD1 matches at 8 bases. The CDR3 extends over 13 amino acids. The J segment lost 8 bases and the V segment lost 5 bases, leaving 8 bases of the junction unmatched. The germline V gene has CDR1 SGHNT and CDR2 YYREEE (reference sequence). The CDR3 loop reads CASSPDRVGGYTF. In nucleotides, the CDR3 is TGTGCCAGCAGTCCGGACAGGGTAGGGGGCTACACCTTC.

CDR3 loop: CASSIRQGAGYGYTF. The CDR3 region has the DNA TGTGCCAGTAGTATACGACAGGGGGCGGGCTATGGCTACACCTTC. The V and J genes are TRBV19 and TRBJ1-2, with TRBD1 matching 10 bases. The CDR3 is 15 amino acids. V lost 2 bases, J lost 4 bases, and 4 bases stayed unmatched. CDR1 is LNHDA, CDR2 SQIVND, per germline (reference sequence).

The V and J genes are TRBV3-1 (or the pseudogene TRBV3-2) and TRBJ2-1; 13 bases map to TRBD2. J was trimmed by 0 bases and V by 3 bases; bases with no gene match: 5. Germline loops: CDR1 LGHDT, CDR2 YNNKEL (reference sequence). This CDR3 is 18 amino acids long. CDR3 sequence (DNA): TGTGCCAGCAGCCAGGCAGGGACTAGCGGGATCTCCTACAATGAGCAGTTCTTC. Translation gives CASSQAGTSGISYNEQFF.

The gene calls are TRBV9 and TRBJ1-2; 8 bases line up with TRBD1. With 0 bases clipped from V and 7 bases from J, the junction kept 8 bases outside the gene matches. This CDR3 spans 15 amino acids. Germline CDR1 is SGDLS and CDR2 is YYNGEE. The CDR3 region is CASSVGGGQGFGYTF. CDR3 sequence (DNA): TGTGCCAGCAGCGTAGGGGGCGGACAGGGATTTGGCTACACCTTC. The entire variable domain, with the rest obtained from reference TRBV9 and TRBJ1-2, is as follows: DSGVTQTPKHLITATGQRVTLRCSPRSGDLSVYWYQQSLDQGLQFLIQYYNGEERAKGNILERFSAQQFPDLHSELNLSSLELGDSALYFCASSVGGGQGFGYTFGSGTRLTVV.

The V and J genes are TRBV28 and TRBJ1-4; TRBD1 is a possible D gene (5 bases). Germline V gene lookup returns CDR1 MDHEN and CDR2 SYDVKM. The CDR3 contains 14 residues. Trimming took off 4 bases at V and 4 bases at J, with 10 bases between the two ends. The CDR3 region has the DNA TGTGCCAGCAGTTACGGGGGGAGTAATGAAAAACTGTTTTTT. This translates into CASSYGGSNEKLFF.

This clone showed up just a few times. The chain combines TRBV3-1 (or the pseudogene TRBV3-2) with TRBJ2-5; 7 bases agree with TRBD2. J was trimmed by 5 bases and V by 3 bases; bases with no gene match: 9. The germline gives CDR1 LGHDT, CDR2 YNNKEL (reference sequence). The CDR3 extends over 15 amino acids. The CDR3 loop reads CASSQPQAGMETQYF. CDR3 sequence (DNA): TGTGCCAGCAGCCAGCCTCAAGCGGGGATGGAGACCCAGTACTTC.

The J gene is TRBJ2-2, the V gene TRBV7-9; 7 bases match TRBD1. J lost 4 bases, V lost 6 bases, and 8 bases had no gene match. Per germline, CDR1 SEHNR and CDR2 FQNEAQ (reference sequence). The CDR3 spans 15 residues. Written as DNA, the CDR3 is TGTGCCAGCAGGGGGGTCGGGACAGCCACCGGGGAGCTGTTTTTT. Translating it yields CASRGVGTATGELFF.

A few counts support this clone. The V gene is TRBV27, the J gene TRBJ1-2; 9 bases agree with TRBD1. The germline gives CDR1 MNHEY, CDR2 SMNVEV (reference sequence). The CDR3 is 16 amino acids. V lost 7 bases and J lost 3; bases outside the gene matches: 12. CDR3 nucleotide sequence: TGTGCCAGCAAAGTCACCGGGACAGGGTTTTACTATGGCTACACCTTC. Protein sequence: CASKVTGTGFYYGYTF.

This clone has just a few counts. The gene calls are TRBV5-5 and TRBJ1-5; D is undetermined. CDR1 and CDR2 (germline): SGHKS, YYEKEE (reference sequence). The CDR3 extends over 14 amino acids. V shed 3 bases and J shed 5 bases, with 12 bases lying between them. The CDR3 DNA is TGTGCCAGCAGCTGGGGAGCTCGGGATCAGCCCCAGCATTTT. Encoded protein: CASSWGARDQPQHF.

The J gene is TRBJ2-7, the V gene TRBV7-3; perhaps TRBD1 as D (6 bases). The CDR3 runs 16 residues. Trimming stripped 0 bases from V and 2 bases from J, with 14 bases between. The V gene's germline CDR1 is SGHTA and CDR2 FQGTGA. CDR3 amino acids: CASSLTTGTKTYEQYF. CDR3 sequence (DNA): TGTGCCAGCAGCTTAACGACCGGGACAAAGACCTACGAGCAGTACTTC.

The chain employs TRBV14 and TRBJ2-1, with D unresolved. The germline CDR1 and CDR2 sequences are SGHDN and FVKESK. The CDR3 spans 12 residues. V lost 4 bases and J lost 13, with 14 bases in between. DNA of the CDR3: TGTGCCAGCAGCCTGGGCAACTCGATTCAGTTCTTC. Protein: CASSLGNSIQFF.

The chain combines TRBV11-2 with TRBJ1-1; TRBD1 agrees at 8 bases. The V and J ends lost 6 bases and 2 bases, in that order; junction bases with no gene match: 11. The CDR3 spans 16 residues. Germline CDR1 reads SGHAT; CDR2 reads FQNNGV. In nucleotides, the CDR3 is TGTGCCAGCAGTCAGCCTCTCAGGGGGCTAAACACTGAAGCTTTCTTT. This codes for CASSQPLRGLNTEAFF.

The V and J genes are TRBV30 and TRBJ1-5, with TRBD1 matching 9 bases. The germline gives CDR1 GTSNPN, CDR2 SVGIG (reference sequence). V lost 3 bases, J lost 4 bases, and 13 bases stayed unmatched. The CDR3 extends over 17 amino acids. This CDR3 reads CAWSQPGTQGANQPQHF. The CDR3 DNA follows: TGTGCCTGGAGCCAACCTGGGACACAGGGGGCGAATCAGCCCCAGCATTTT.

The chain is built from TRBV30 and TRBJ1-2; the match to TRBD1 covers 7 bases. The V and J ends lost 3 bases and 6 bases, in that order; junction bases with no gene match: 4. The CDR3 sequence is 12 residues long. From germline, CDR1 is GTSNPN and CDR2 SVGIG (reference sequence). The CDR3 loop reads CAWRTTGNGYTF. The DNA for the CDR3 is TGTGCCTGGAGAACGACAGGGAATGGCTACACCTTC. The full variable domain, with the rest looked up from reference TRBV30 and TRBJ1-2, is SQTIHQWPATLVQPVGSPLSLECTVEGTSNPNLYWYRQAAGRGLQLLFYSVGIGQISSEVPQNLSASRPQDRQFILSSKKLLLSDSGFYLCAWRTTGNGYTFGSGTRLTVV.

The rearrangement joins TRBV4-3 to TRBJ2-3; 7 bases are shared with TRBD1. Germline CDR1 is LGHNA and CDR2 is YSLEER. The CDR3 is made up of 16 amino acids. V shed 1 base, J shed 4 bases, and the junction held 8 bases outside the gene matches. The CDR3 loop is CASSQAAGGLSDTQYF. The CDR3 DNA follows: TGCGCCAGCAGCCAAGCGGCAGGGGGTTTGTCAGATACGCAGTATTTT.

This sequence joins TRBV10-1 and TRBJ1-1; maybe TRBD1 (5 bases). V lost 6 bases to trimming and J lost 8 bases, with 13 bases between them. The CDR3 runs to 12 residues. The germline CDR1 and CDR2 sequences are WNHNN and SYGVQD (reference sequence). CDR3: CASSQGWAEAFF. The CDR3, as DNA: TGCGCCAGCAGCCAGGGTTGGGCAGAAGCTTTCTTT.

This clone was seen a single time. V is TRBV9 and J is TRBJ2-1; 11 bases match TRBD2. J lost 2 bases, V lost 0 bases, and 7 bases had no gene match. The CDR3 is 18 amino acids. In germline, CDR1 is SGDLS, CDR2 YYNGEE. The CDR3 coding sequence is TGTGCCAGCAGCGTAGCGAGTAGCGGGGGGGTCACCTACAATGAGCAGTTCTTC. Translated, it gives CASSVASSGGVTYNEQFF. Filled out from reference TRBV9 and TRBJ2-1, the complete variable domain reads DSGVTQTPKHLITATGQRVTLRCSPRSGDLSVYWYQQSLDQGLQFLIQYYNGEERAKGNILERFSAQQFPDLHSELNLSSLELGDSALYFCASSVASSGGVTYNEQFFGPGTRLTVL.

The chain combines TRBV5-4 with TRBJ2-5; 14 bases are a match to TRBD2. Losses at the gene ends were 4 bases for V and 5 bases for J; bases not matched to a gene: 13. Germline V CDR1 and CDR2: SGHNT, YYREEE (reference sequence). The CDR3 extends over 18 amino acids. The chain's CDR3 is CASSLPGLAGEASETQYF. The CDR3 bases are TGTGCCAGCAGCCTTCCGGGACTAGCGGGAGAGGCCTCCGAGACCCAGTACTTC.

The chain links TRBV4-3 to TRBJ2-2; D is unclear. The CDR3 extends over 13 amino acids. Germline CDR1 and CDR2: LGHNA and YSLEER. Trimming took off 3 bases at V and 4 bases at J, with 6 bases between the two ends. The CDR3 is CASSHRGTGELFF. CDR3 bases: TGCGCCAGCAGCCACCGCGGCACCGGGGAGCTGTTTTTT.

The V gene is TRBV2, the J gene TRBJ2-1, with 14 bases lining up with TRBD2. The CDR3 runs 14 residues. The trim removed 9 bases at V and 12 bases at J, leaving 10 bases unmatched. The germline gives CDR1 SNHLY, CDR2 FYNNEI. CDR3 DNA: TGTGCCAGTAGAACCGGGACTAGCGGGGGCGGGCAGTTCTTC. Its translation is CASRTGTSGGGQFF.

V usage is TRBV11-2 and J usage is TRBJ1-1, with D uncertain. The CDR3 is 12 amino acids. V gave up 1 base and J gave up 4 bases, with 4 bases separating them. Germline V CDR1 and CDR2: SGHAT, FQNNGV. In nucleotides, the CDR3 is TGTGCCAGCAGCTTAGCCGGCACTGAAGCTTTCTTT. It codes for CASSLAGTEAFF.

In its sample, this clone was seen a few times. CDR3: CSVEWTVSGEQYF. The CDR3 DNA follows: TGCAGCGTTGAGTGGACAGTGTCGGGGGAGCAGTACTTC. This sequence joins TRBV29-1 and TRBJ2-7, with a possible D match to TRBD1 (6 bases). The CDR3 extends over 13 amino acids. With 3 bases removed from V and 7 bases from J, the gap between germline ends came to 16 bases. Germline CDR1 is SQVTM and CDR2 is ANQGSEA.

The J gene is TRBJ2-7, the V gene TRBV10-1; 10 bases are shared with TRBD2. The germline CDR1 and CDR2 sequences are WNHNN and SYGVQD (reference sequence). The CDR3 runs to 15 residues. The ends lost 0 bases at V and 2 bases at J; junction bases unmatched: 1. As DNA, the CDR3 is TGCGCCAGCAGTGAGTCGGGGACTAGCGCCTACGAGCAGTACTTC. Amino acids: CASSESGTSAYEQYF.

The V gene is TRBV7-2, the J gene TRBJ1-5, with 12 positions matching TRBD1. Germline loops: CDR1 SGHTA, CDR2 FQGNSA. V lost 5 bases to trimming and J lost 6 bases; unmatched junction nucleotides: 5. This CDR3 has 15 amino acids. The CDR3 loop reads CASSMGQGAVQPQHF. CDR3 nucleotide sequence: TGTGCCAGCAGCATGGGACAGGGGGCGGTTCAGCCCCAGCATTTT. Filled out from reference TRBV7-2 and TRBJ1-5, the complete variable domain reads GAGVSQSPSNKVTEKGKDVELRCDPISGHTALYWYRQSLGQGLEFLIYFQGNSAPDKSGLPSDRFSAERTGGSVSTLTIQRTQQEDSAVYLCASSMGQGAVQPQHFGDGTRLSIL.

The chain employs TRBV30 and TRBJ2-1; maybe TRBD2 (7 bases). This CDR3 has 14 residues. Germline V gene lookup returns CDR1 GTSNPN and CDR2 SVGIG (reference sequence). V was clipped by 3 bases and J by 7 bases, with 16 bases between them. The CDR3 protein is CAWRMVGGLNEQFF. The DNA of the CDR3 is TGTGCCTGGAGAATGGTGGGGGGGCTGAATGAGCAGTTCTTC.

This clone occurred a few times. The V and J genes are TRBV19 and TRBJ1-5; the D is unclear. From germline, CDR1 is LNHDA and CDR2 SQIVND (reference sequence). This CDR3 has 13 residues. V was clipped by 1 base and J by 11 bases, with 12 bases between them. The CDR3, as DNA: TGTGCCAGTAGTATAGGATGGTCAGAGGCCCAGCATTTT. Its translation is CASSIGWSEAQHF.